These 8 T cell receptor beta chains share one sample of origin, sequenced in a study of vaccination effects on CD4 cells after COVID-19. Prior to sequencing, the ViraFEST assay stimulated PBMC with viral peptide pools, which expanded the antigen-specific CD4+ T cells. The culture ran for under eleven days, and then CD4+ T cells were isolated. Prior SARS-CoV-2 infection was absent in the vaccine recipients, as shown by negative nucleocapsid antibodies. These receptors have no identified antigens. Clones were sequenced by immunoSEQ multiplex PCR, and TCRdb holds only the in-frame ones, with some missing. Of some 68,000 clones in the sample, 75% are singletons; the top ten hold 3% to 4%. Here the sequenced sample was CD4+ T cells from PBMCs cultured with HCoV-OC43 spike peptides, taken before COVID-19 vaccination. Subset meaning: HCoV-OC43 spike overlapping peptide pool stimulation. These receptors came from a human donor who received a COVID-19 vaccine.

This chain joins TRBV10-3 and TRBJ2-4, with no clear D. V was cut by 2 bases and J by 2 bases, with 7 bases left in between. The CDR3 is 14 residues long. Germline V gives CDR1 ENHRY, CDR2 SYGVKD. Written as DNA, the CDR3 is TGTGCCATCAGTGAGGGGAACCCCAAAAACATTCAGTACTTC. It encodes CAISEGNPKNIQYF.

This rearrangement joins TRBV24-1 to TRBJ1-1; D is uncertain. There are 15 residues in the CDR3. V lost 2 bases, J lost 0 bases, and 9 bases lay in between. Germline lookup yields CDR1 KGHDR and CDR2 SFDVKD. The CDR3 nucleotides read TGTGCCACCAGTGATTCTCGGGGATTGAACACTGAAGCTTTCTTT. Protein: CATSDSRGLNTEAFF.

To note about this clone: A junction end diverges from the germline sequence, so it may reflect a read error. The genes are TRBV28 and TRBJ2-1; unclear D gene. Germline V gene lookup returns CDR1 MDHEN and CDR2 SYDVKM. The CDR3 extends over 13 amino acids. The CDR3 protein is CASSLQVGVPYVF. CDR3 nucleotide sequence: TGTGCCAGCAGTTTACAGGTCGGAGTCCCGTATGTCTTC.

The gene calls are TRBV4-3 and TRBJ2-1; no firm D call. The CDR3 totals 17 residues. Trimming left V 3 bases short and J 0 bases short, with 15 bases between. Germline CDR1 LGHNA, CDR2 YSLEER. CDR3: CASSHVPDGSSYNEQFF. The CDR3 DNA reads as TGCGCCAGCAGCCACGTACCGGACGGAAGCTCCTACAATGAGCAGTTCTTC.

This clone was seen only once. The chain couples TRBV19 to TRBJ1-1, with 9 bases aligning to TRBD1. Trimming at V came to 5 bases and at J to 4 bases, leaving 8 bases not matched to a gene. Germline-derived CDR1 and CDR2 are LNHDA and SQIVND (reference sequence). This CDR3 is built from 15 residues. CDR3 in DNA: TGTGCCAGTAGTCCAAACAGGGGGCCTGGCACTGAAGCTTTCTTT. Protein: CASSPNRGPGTEAFF.

This chain uses TRBV2 with TRBJ1-2, with a tentative D call TRBD1 (5 bases). Germline V CDR1 and CDR2: SNHLY, FYNNEI. The V and J ends lost 5 bases and 2 bases respectively, with 12 bases between them. CDR3 length: 14 amino acids. CDR3 DNA sequence: TGTGCCAGCAGTTGGACACCACGGAACTATGGCTACACCTTC. This translates into CASSWTPRNYGYTF.

The V call is TRBV9, the J call TRBJ2-2; the match to TRBD2 covers 10 bases. Germline V gene data show CDR1 as SGDLS and CDR2 as YYNGEE. This CDR3 has 15 amino acids. Losses at the gene ends were 0 bases for V and 5 bases for J; bases not matched to a gene: 1. DNA of the CDR3: TGTGCCAGCAGCGTAGGAGCGGGGGGGACCGGGGAGCTGTTTTTT. It yields the protein CASSVGAGGTGELFF. The full variable domain, completed using reference TRBV9 and TRBJ2-2, is DSGVTQTPKHLITATGQRVTLRCSPRSGDLSVYWYQQSLDQGLQFLIQYYNGEERAKGNILERFSAQQFPDLHSELNLSSLELGDSALYFCASSVGAGGTGELFFGEGSRLTVL.

This clone has a handful of counts. The V and J genes are TRBV5-1 and TRBJ1-1; TRBD1 matches 8 bases. Germline CDR1 and CDR2: SGHRS and YFSETQ. The CDR3 sequence is 14 residues long. V gave up 4 bases and J gave up 1 base; unmatched junction bases: 3. CDR3 sequence: CASSETGENTEAFF. The CDR3, as DNA: TGCGCCAGCAGCGAGACAGGGGAGAACACTGAAGCTTTCTTT. The full variable domain, in which reference TRBV5-1 and TRBJ1-1 provide the parts outside the CDR3, is KAGVTQTPRYLIKTRGQQVTLSCSPISGHRSVSWYQQTPGQGLQFLFEYFSETQRNKGNFPGRFSGRQFSNSRSEMNVSTLELGDSALYLCASSETGENTEAFFGQGTRLTVV.